These T cell receptor beta chains were read from a single sample in a study of blood T cell repertoires in COVID-19. Here immunoSEQ multiplex PCR was the method, and the copy in TCRdb shows in-frame clones only, minus some. The table has some 100,000 clones, 86% seen once. Sequenced material: peripheral blood. These receptors all stem from a human donor in a cohort sampled during active COVID-19. Both conserved end residues are part of each CDR3. D genes are given only for firm matches. Clone size is not always given. Where it is, it says once, few, many or a class for expanded clones.

TRBV27	TRBJ2-1	TRBD2	NA	CASRPVAGLKYNEQFF	TGTGCCAGCAGGCCTGTAGCGGGATTGAAGTACAATGAGCAGTTCTTC
TRBV5-1	TRBJ2-3	TRBD2	NA	CASSREGAGAADTQYF	TGCGCCAGCAGCCGCGAGGGAGCGGGAGCGGCAGATACGCAGTATTTT
TRBV5-3	TRBJ1-4	NA	NA	CARIIPRGAAEKLFF	TGTGCCAGAATCATACCTCGCGGGGCCGCTGAAAAACTGTTTTTT
TRBV5-1	TRBJ2-5	NA	NA	CASSSGLTGETQYF	TGCGCCAGCAGCTCAGGATTAACTGGGGAGACCCAGTACTTC
TRBV11-3	TRBJ2-1	NA	NA	CASSLGASSYNEQFF	TGTGCCAGCAGCTTAGGAGCGAGCTCCTACAATGAGCAGTTCTTC
TRBV7-2	TRBJ1-6	TRBD1	NA	CASSLVSGTGHSPLHF	TGTGCCAGCAGCTTAGTGTCCGGGACAGGGCATTCACCCCTCCACTTT
TRBV15	TRBJ1-6	TRBD1	NA	CATSRDRGQGDSPLHF	TGTGCCACCAGCAGAGATAGGGGACAGGGAGATTCACCCCTCCACTTT
TRBV5-6	TRBJ1-2	NA	NA	CASSLSGSNYGYTF	TGTGCCAGCAGCTTGTCAGGGTCTAACTATGGCTACACCTTC
TRBV7-2	TRBJ2-1	TRBD2	few	CASSLAGTSGGNEQFF	TGTGCCAGCAGCCTGGCCGGGACTAGCGGGGGCAATGAGCAGTTCTTC
TRBV7-2	TRBJ1-2	NA	few	CASSLVAGNYGYTF	TGTGCCAGCAGCTTAGTGGCGGGGAACTATGGCTACACCTTC